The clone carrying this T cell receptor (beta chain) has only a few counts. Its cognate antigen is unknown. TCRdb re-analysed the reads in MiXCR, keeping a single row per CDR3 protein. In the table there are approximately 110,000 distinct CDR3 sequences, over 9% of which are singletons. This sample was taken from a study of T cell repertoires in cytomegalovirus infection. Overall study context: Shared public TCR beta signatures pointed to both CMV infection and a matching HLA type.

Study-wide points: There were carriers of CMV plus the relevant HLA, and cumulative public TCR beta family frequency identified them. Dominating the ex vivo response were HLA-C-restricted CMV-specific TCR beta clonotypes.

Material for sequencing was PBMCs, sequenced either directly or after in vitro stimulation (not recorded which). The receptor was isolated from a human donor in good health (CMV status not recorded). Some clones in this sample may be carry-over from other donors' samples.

Written as DNA, the CDR3 is TGTGCCACCGCGGGAGCTATGAGCAATGAGCAGTTCTTC. This encodes CATAGAMSNEQFF. The chain combines TRBV19 with TRBJ2-1, with TRBD2 identical over 7 bases. The trim removed 10 bases at V and 6 bases at J, leaving 9 bases unmatched. The length of the CDR3 is 13 residues. Germline-derived CDR1 and CDR2 are LNHDA and SQIVND (reference sequence).